This passage covers 18 T cell receptor beta chains from one sample sequenced in a study of blood T cell repertoires in COVID-19. Measured with immunoSEQ multiplex PCR; TCRdb has only the in-frame clones, and not every one. The table has approximately 270,000 clones, approximately 86% seen once. The sample was peripheral blood. These receptor sequences come from a human donor with COVID-19, enrolled during active disease. The donor label of this sample is uncertain.

This clone was seen once. Other DNA sequences from this sample encode an identical CDR3 as well. The chain employs TRBV6-5 and TRBJ1-4; perhaps TRBD1 as D (6 bases). The CDR3 covers 15 residues. Germline lookup yields CDR1 MNHEY and CDR2 SVGAGI. The V and J ends lost 6 bases and 3 bases respectively, with 14 bases between them. The CDR3 nucleotides read TGTGCCAGCAGGACCATAAGGACAGCTAATGAAAAACTGTTTTTT. Translation: CASRTIRTANEKLFF.

This clone has a handful of counts. The V gene is TRBV7-3, the J gene TRBJ1-6; a possible D gene is TRBD1 (5 bases). Per germline, CDR1 SGHTA and CDR2 FQGTGA. The CDR3 extends over 17 amino acids. Trimming stripped 1 base from V and 6 bases from J, with 16 bases between. In DNA form, the CDR3 reads TGTGCCAGCAGCTTAAATGGTCCAGGGTCAAGTAATTCACCCCTCCACTTT. Its translation is CASSLNGPGSSNSPLHF.

This clone occurred a few times. The chain has TRBV19 and TRBJ2-5, with a tentative D call TRBD2 (7 bases). Germline lookup yields CDR1 LNHDA and CDR2 SQIVND (reference sequence). This CDR3 contains 16 residues. With 5 bases removed from V and 4 bases from J, the gap between germline ends came to 20 bases. The CDR3 region has the DNA TGTGCCAGTAGTGCCCCGGGTCGGGGAGGGGGAGAGACCCAGTACTTC. Protein product: CASSAPGRGGGETQYF.

This clone showed up many times. This chain's CDR3 is CASCDRSYSNQPQHF. The CDR3 bases are TGTGCCAGCTGCGACAGGTCCTATAGCAATCAGCCCCAGCATTTT. The V and J genes are TRBV19 and TRBJ1-5, with D possibly matching TRBD1 (6 bases). The germline V gene encodes CDR1 LNHDA and CDR2 SQIVND (reference sequence). Trimming took off 9 bases at V and 0 bases at J, with 15 bases between the two ends. CDR3 length: 15 residues.

The chain's CDR3 is CASSLDGDRESEKLFF. CDR3 DNA: TGTGCCAGCAGCTTAGACGGCGACAGGGAAAGTGAAAAACTGTTTTTT. The chain is built from TRBV7-2 and TRBJ1-4; 7 nucleotides line up with TRBD1. The V segment lost 1 base and the J segment 7 bases; nucleotides outside the gene matches: 9. CDR3 length: 16 residues. Germline values: CDR1 SGHTA, CDR2 FQGNSA.

The chain uses TRBV5-6 and TRBJ2-1; 7 nucleotides match TRBD2. V lost 4 bases to trimming and J lost 7 bases; unmatched junction nucleotides: 14. This CDR3 has 16 residues. Germline loops: CDR1 SGHDT, CDR2 YYEEEE. In DNA, the CDR3 is TGTGCCAGCAGCCGAACGGGGGAGGGCCTGGGGAATGAGCAGTTCTTC. This translates into CASSRTGEGLGNEQFF.

This chain joins TRBV11-1 and TRBJ2-7; D possibly corresponds to TRBD1 (6 bases). Trimming took 8 bases from V and 1 from J, leaving 12 bases between them. Germline CDR1 and CDR2: SGHAT and FQDESV (reference sequence). This CDR3 is built from 13 residues. The CDR3 sequence: CASRLGASYEQYF. CDR3 DNA: TGTGCCAGCCGTTTGGGGGCTTCCTACGAGCAGTACTTC.

To note about this clone: Other DNA sequences of this sample code for an identical CDR3. The chain couples TRBV6-5 to TRBJ1-5; possible D gene TRBD1, 6 bases. The germline V gene encodes CDR1 MNHEY and CDR2 SVGAGI. Trimming took off 6 bases at V and 4 bases at J, with 10 bases between the two ends. The CDR3 extends over 13 amino acids. The CDR3 sequence is CASSPDRNQPQHF. The CDR3 nucleotides read TGTGCCAGCAGCCCGGACAGAAATCAGCCCCAGCATTTT.

This clone was counted a single time. The CDR3, as DNA: TGTGCCATCTCATGGGGCTTACAAGAGACCCAGTACTTC. It specifies CAISWGLQETQYF. V is TRBV10-3 and J is TRBJ2-5; a possible D gene is TRBD1 (5 bases). V was shortened by 8 bases and J by 2 bases, with 12 bases between the two germline ends. The CDR3 runs to 13 residues. CDR1 ENHRY and CDR2 SYGVKD come from the germline V gene.

This clone was recorded a few times. V gene TRBV4-2 combines with J gene TRBJ1-4; 10 bases line up with TRBD1. CDR1 and CDR2 from the germline V gene are LGHNA and YNFKEQ. J was trimmed by 5 bases and V by 2 bases; bases with no gene match: 2. The CDR3 runs to 15 residues. Here the CDR3 reads CASSQPGQGNEKLFF. Written as DNA, the CDR3 is TGTGCCAGCAGCCAACCGGGACAGGGGAATGAAAAACTGTTTTTT.

This sequence joins TRBV2 and TRBJ1-1; TRBD1 agrees at 9 bases. Germline V CDR1 and CDR2: SNHLY, FYNNEI. After removal of 7 bases from V and 4 bases from J, the junction contained 4 bases not matched to a gene. CDR3 length: 13 residues. The CDR3 is CASIRTGVTEAFF. CDR3 bases: TGTGCCAGCATTCGGACAGGGGTCACTGAAGCTTTCTTT.

This clone was recorded only once. This chain links TRBV19 with TRBJ1-1, with TRBD1 as a possible D gene (6 bases). The V gene lost 6 bases and the J gene lost 1 base, with 18 bases spanning the gap. The CDR3 sequence is 16 residues long. The V gene's germline CDR1 is LNHDA and CDR2 SQIVND (reference sequence). The CDR3 DNA is TGTGCCAGTAGCATCTTACCCGGACAGAAGAACACTGAAGCTTTCTTT. Translating gives CASSILPGQKNTEAFF.

V is TRBV30 and J is TRBJ1-3, with D possibly matching TRBD1 (6 bases). This CDR3 comprises 18 residues. Per the germline V gene, CDR1 is GTSNPN and CDR2 is SVGIG (reference sequence). Trimming removed 0 bases from V and 5 bases from J, with 23 bases in between. The CDR3 DNA follows: TGTGCCTGGAGTGTACTTAGGGGGACCTCGCGACCGAGAAACACCATATATTTT. It is translated as CAWSVLRGTSRPRNTIYF. The full variable domain, completed using reference TRBV30 and TRBJ1-3, is SQTIHQWPATLVQPVGSPLSLECTVEGTSNPNLYWYRQAAGRGLQLLFYSVGIGQISSEVPQNLSASRPQDRQFILSSKKLLLSDSGFYLCAWSVLRGTSRPRNTIYFGEGSWLTVV.

The J gene is TRBJ1-2, the V gene TRBV12-5; D is uncertain. V gave up 0 bases and J gave up 2 bases, with 10 bases separating them. This CDR3 comprises 15 residues. CDR1 is LGHNT and CDR2 is FRNRAP in the germline V gene. In nucleotides, the CDR3 is TGTGCTAGTGGTTTGGTACAACCACAAAACTATGGCTACACCTTC. This codes for CASGLVQPQNYGYTF.

This chain connects TRBV28 to TRBJ2-7, with 11 bases matching TRBD1. The CDR3 is made up of 14 amino acids. Germline CDR1 reads MDHEN; CDR2 reads SYDVKM. After removal of 6 bases from V and 4 bases from J, the junction contained 5 bases not matched to a gene. In DNA form, the CDR3 reads TGTGCCAGCAGCTGGGACAGGGGGTTTTACGAGCAGTACTTC. Protein product: CASSWDRGFYEQYF.

The chain recombines TRBV7-9 with TRBJ2-5; perhaps TRBD2 as D (7 bases). CDR1 is SEHNR, CDR2 FQNEAQ, per germline (reference sequence). This CDR3 is 15 amino acids long. V dropped 6 bases and J dropped 4 bases, with 18 bases sitting between them. CDR3 DNA: TGTGCCAGCAGGTCGGGGGCGGGAGTGGGAGAGACCCAGTACTTC. Translating it yields CASRSGAGVGETQYF. The whole variable domain, remainder taken from reference TRBV7-9 and TRBJ2-5, is DTGVSQNPRHKITKRGQNVTFRCDPISEHNRLYWYRQTLGQGPEFLTYFQNEAQLEKSRLLSDRFSAERPKGSFSTLEIQRTEQGDSAMYLCASRSGAGVGETQYFGPGTRLLVL.

The chain employs TRBV9 and TRBJ1-4; the D gene is possibly TRBD1 (5 bases). This CDR3 spans 15 amino acids. V was trimmed by 0 bases and J by 6 bases, leaving 12 bases between them. Germline V gene lookup returns CDR1 SGDLS and CDR2 YYNGEE. The CDR3 spells CASSVDQGVDEKLFF. CDR3 bases: TGTGCCAGCAGCGTAGATCAGGGTGTGGATGAAAAACTGTTTTTT.

This chain joins TRBV11-2 and TRBJ1-2; 8 positions match TRBD1. Per the germline V gene, CDR1 is SGHAT and CDR2 is FQNNGV. Germline trimming cut 6 bases from V and 4 bases from J; bases unmatched to any gene: 7. The CDR3 runs 14 residues. The CDR3 DNA is TGTGCCAGCAGTGATGGGACAGGTGCCTATGGCTACACCTTC. Encoded protein: CASSDGTGAYGYTF.